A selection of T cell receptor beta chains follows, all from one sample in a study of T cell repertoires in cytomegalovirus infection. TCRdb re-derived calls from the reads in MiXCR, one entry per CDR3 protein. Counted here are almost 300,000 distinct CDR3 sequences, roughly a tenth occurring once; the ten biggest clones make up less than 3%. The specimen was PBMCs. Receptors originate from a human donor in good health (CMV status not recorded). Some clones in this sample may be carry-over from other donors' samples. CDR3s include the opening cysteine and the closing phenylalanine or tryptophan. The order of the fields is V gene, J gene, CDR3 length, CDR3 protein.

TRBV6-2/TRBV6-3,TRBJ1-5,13,CASSWGPVQPQHF
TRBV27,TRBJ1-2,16,CASSLSAYRGFYGYTF
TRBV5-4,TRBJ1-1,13,CASSLAETFEAFF
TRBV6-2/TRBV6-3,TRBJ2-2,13,CASRRRNTGELFF
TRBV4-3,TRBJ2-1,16,CASSQDTPWTSGEQFF
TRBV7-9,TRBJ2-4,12,CASSLDKNIQYF
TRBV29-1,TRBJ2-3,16,CSVRFFQRESTDTQYF
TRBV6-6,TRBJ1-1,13,CASSTGRAAEAFF
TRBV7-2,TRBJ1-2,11,CASSWGSGYTF
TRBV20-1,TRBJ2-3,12,CSVPHREGTQYF
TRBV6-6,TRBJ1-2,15,CASNSRGAVDYGYTF